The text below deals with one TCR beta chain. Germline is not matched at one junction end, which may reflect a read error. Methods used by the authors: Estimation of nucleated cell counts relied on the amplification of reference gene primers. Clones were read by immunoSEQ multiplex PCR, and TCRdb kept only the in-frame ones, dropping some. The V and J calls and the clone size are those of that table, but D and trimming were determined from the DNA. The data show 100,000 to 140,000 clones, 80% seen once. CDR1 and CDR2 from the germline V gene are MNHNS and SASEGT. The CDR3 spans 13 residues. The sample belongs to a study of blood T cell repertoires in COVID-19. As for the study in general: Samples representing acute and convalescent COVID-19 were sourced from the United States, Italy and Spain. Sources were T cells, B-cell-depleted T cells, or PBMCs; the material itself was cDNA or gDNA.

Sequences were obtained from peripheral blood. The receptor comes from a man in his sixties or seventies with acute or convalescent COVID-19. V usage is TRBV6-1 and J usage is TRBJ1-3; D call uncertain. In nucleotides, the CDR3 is TGTGCCAGCACTGAAGTATCCGGAAACACCATATATTTT. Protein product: CASTEVSGNTIYF.